Described below is a single TCR beta chain sequence and its context. The antigen is not known. Only in-frame clones appear in the TCRdb table, and some are missing; sequencing was by immunoSEQ multiplex PCR. This sample carries tens of thousands of clones, approximately 90% of them seen once, and the ten largest clones take roughly 5.2%. The CDR3 consists of 12 residues. Germline trimming cut 3 bases from V and 11 bases from J; bases unmatched to any gene: 5. CDR1 is SEHNR and CDR2 is FQNEAQ in the germline V gene (reference sequence). This sample is drawn from a study of cytomegalovirus exposure and HLA in healthy donors. Study-level findings and limits: That first-cohort TCR clusters tended to co-occur in the 90 to 150 validation repertoires was found in a later analysis. The study recorded 164 TCR beta chains that were cytomegalovirus-associated.

The donors were part of the validation cohort of 100 to 150 subjects. That cohort was separate from the first cohort, which comprised 550 to 750 subjects. The sequence derives from a man younger than 35 in good health and CMV-seronegative. This chain uses TRBV7-9 with TRBJ1-1, with TRBD1 matching over 8 bases. Specimen: PBMCs. Here the CDR3 DNA reads TGTGCCAGCAGCTTTGACCAGGGGGCGGCTTTCTTT. Residues: CASSFDQGAAFF.